This T cell receptor (beta chain) was identified during a study of cytomegalovirus exposure and HLA in healthy donors. General study results and limits: TCR beta chain V- and J-gene trimming was linked, in a later analysis, to a missense variant in DCLRE1C.

The PCR ran on 60 Vbeta and 13 Jbeta primers. The data were produced by immunoSEQ multiplex PCR, yet TCRdb's version contains in-frame clones alone and is incomplete. This repertoire shows about 100,000 clones, about 70% found once; its top ten account for around an eighth. This clone was seen only a few times. What it binds is not known. V lost 4 bases, J lost 1 base, and 14 bases lay in between. The CDR3 totals 15 residues. Germline CDR1 is SGHRS and CDR2 is YFSETQ. The chain recombines TRBV5-1 with TRBJ1-1; maybe TRBD1 (5 bases). This clonotype was sampled from a woman in her 70s in good health and CMV-seropositive. Sample: PBMCs. The DNA for the CDR3 is TGCGCCAGCAGCCCGACGACAGTCAGGAACACTGAAGCTTTCTTT. Residues: CASSPTTVRNTEAFF.